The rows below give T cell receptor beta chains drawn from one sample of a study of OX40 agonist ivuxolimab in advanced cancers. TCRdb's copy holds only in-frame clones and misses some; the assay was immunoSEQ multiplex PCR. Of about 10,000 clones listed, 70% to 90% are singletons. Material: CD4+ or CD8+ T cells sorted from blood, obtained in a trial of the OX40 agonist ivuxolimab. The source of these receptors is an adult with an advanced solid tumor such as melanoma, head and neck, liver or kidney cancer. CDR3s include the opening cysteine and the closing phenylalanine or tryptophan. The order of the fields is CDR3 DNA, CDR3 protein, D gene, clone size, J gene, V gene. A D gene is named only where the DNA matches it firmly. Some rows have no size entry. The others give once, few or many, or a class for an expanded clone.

TGTGCCAGCAGCGACCGACAGGGAGAGAAACTGTTTTTT,CASSDRQGEKLFF,TRBD1,.,TRBJ1-4,TRBV9
TGTGCCAGCAGCTTAGGATCCGAGAGGGTGGAGACCCAGTACTTC,CASSLGSERVETQYF,.,.,TRBJ2-5,TRBV7-6
TGTGCCAGCAGCCAAAGCGGGGGGGCCGCCTACGAGCAGTACTTC,CASSQSGGAAYEQYF,TRBD2,.,TRBJ2-7,TRBV11-2
TGTGCCAGCAGTTACTCGAACAGGCCGGAGACCCAGTACTTC,CASSYSNRPETQYF,.,once,TRBJ2-5,TRBV6-5
TGTGCCACCCTCGAGGGGACCAAAAACATTCAGTACTTC,CATLEGTKNIQYF,.,.,TRBJ2-4,TRBV15
TGCGCCAGCAGTGAGTCCTCACTGACAGGAGGCAATGAGCAGTTCTTC,CASSESSLTGGNEQFF,.,.,TRBJ2-1,TRBV10-2
TGTGCCGCAGGCCTTGGGGGAAACACCATATATTTT,CAAGLGGNTIYF,.,.,TRBJ1-3,TRBV10-3
TGTGCCAGCAGCCACAGTACTAACTATGGCTACACCTTC,CASSHSTNYGYTF,.,.,TRBJ1-2,TRBV5-5
TGCGCCAGCAGCGGGGGAACATCTGAAGCTTTCTTT,CASSGGTSEAFF,.,once,TRBJ1-1,TRBV5-1
TGTGCCAGCAGCCCCCCATACTCTAGGGAGGGCTACAATGAGCAGTTCTTC,CASSPPYSREGYNEQFF,TRBD2,few,TRBJ2-1,TRBV7-9
TGCAGCGTTCTAGGACAGGCGGGGGGTGGCTCTGGGGCCAACGTCCTGACTTTC,CSVLGQAGGGSGANVLTF,.,.,TRBJ2-6,TRBV29-1
TGTGCCAGCAGCCCCCCGGGGCGTGGCTACACCTTC,CASSPPGRGYTF,.,.,TRBJ1-2,TRBV7-9
TGTGCCAGCAGCGCGTCAGGGGGTTGGGCCTACGAGCAGTACTTC,CASSASGGWAYEQYF,.,.,TRBJ2-7,TRBV21-1
TGTGCCAGCAGCCATCCCTTGGGGGCCACAAGCGATGAGCAGTTCTTC,CASSHPLGATSDEQFF,.,once,TRBJ2-1,TRBV4-2
TGTGCCAGCAGGACTAGCGGGGGGAGCTACGAGCAGTACTTC,CASRTSGGSYEQYF,TRBD2,.,TRBJ2-7,TRBV2
TGTGCCAGCAGCTTTTTGGCAGGCAATCAGCCCCAGCATTTT,CASSFLAGNQPQHF,.,.,TRBJ1-5,TRBV5-8
TGTGCCAGTAGTATCTGGACGGGGGACGAGCAGTACTTC,CASSIWTGDEQYF,.,.,TRBJ2-7,TRBV19
TGTGCCAGCAGCTTAGGCGGGAGGGAGCAGTTCTTC,CASSLGGREQFF,TRBD2,.,TRBJ2-1,TRBV11-2
TGTGCCAGCAGTCAATCAAATACTGGGGGCTACACCTTC,CASSQSNTGGYTF,.,.,TRBJ1-2,TRBV6-5
TGCGCCAGCAGCCAACTTTGGGACATCAAAATCTATGGCTACACCTTC,CASSQLWDIKIYGYTF,.,.,TRBJ1-2,TRBV4-1
TGTGCCAGCAGCATGGACACACGGCCCTACGAGCAGTACTTC,CASSMDTRPYEQYF,.,.,TRBJ2-7,TRBV5-6
TGTGCCAGCAGCCAAGCTACATACGGGGAGCTGTTTTTT,CASSQATYGELFF,.,.,TRBJ2-2,TRBV14
TGCGCCAGCAGCTCCACTCGACTAGCGGGGGGGCATCGGGAGCAGTACTTC,CASSSTRLAGGHREQYF,TRBD2,.,TRBJ2-7,TRBV5-1
TGTGCCAGCAGCCCGCGGACTAGCCTGGATACGCAGTATTTT,CASSPRTSLDTQYF,TRBD2,.,TRBJ2-3,TRBV5-4
TGTGCCAGCAGCACGACAGGGGGCGCTTACACCGGGGAGCTGTTTTTT,CASSTTGGAYTGELFF,TRBD1,once,TRBJ2-2,TRBV11-2
TGCAGCGTTGCTAGACTTAACACCGGGGAGCTGTTTTTT,CSVARLNTGELFF,.,once,TRBJ2-2,TRBV29-1
TGTGCCAGCTCACCTAGACTAGTTTCCAACACAGATACGCAGTATTTT,CASSPRLVSNTDTQYF,.,once,TRBJ2-3,TRBV18
TGTGCCAGCAGCTTAGGGGGGTCGAGGGAGGGCCGCTCCTACGAGCAGTACTTC,CASSLGGSREGRSYEQYF,TRBD2,.,TRBJ2-7,TRBV7-6
TGCGCCAGCAGCCGAGGGACAGAAGCTGGCAATGAGCAGTTCTTC,CASSRGTEAGNEQFF,TRBD1,.,TRBJ2-1,TRBV5-1
TGTGCCAGAGGTGAGACAGGGAACACTGAAGCTTTCTTT,CARGETGNTEAFF,.,.,TRBJ1-1,TRBV5-3
TGTGCCAGCTATAATTTAGGGACTAGCGGGGGAAACAATGAGCAGTTCTTC,CASYNLGTSGGNNEQFF,TRBD2,.,TRBJ2-1,TRBV2
TGTGCCAGCAGCCTGACTAGCGGGGCCATGGCAGATACGCAGTATTTT,CASSLTSGAMADTQYF,TRBD2,.,TRBJ2-3,TRBV7-3
TGTGCCAGCAGTAACCAGGACAGGGCCATATATTTT,CASSNQDRAIYF,TRBD1,.,TRBJ1-3,TRBV6-1
TGTGCCAGCAGTTGGGGGACAGCGGAGACCCAGTACTTC,CASSWGTAETQYF,TRBD1,.,TRBJ2-5,TRBV27
TGTGCCAGTAGTATGGGGGTGGGAGTTCAGGCGCAGTATTTT,CASSMGVGVQAQYF,.,.,TRBJ2-3,TRBV19
TGTGCCAGCAGCCGAGACTACAATGAGCAGTTCTTC,CASSRDYNEQFF,.,.,TRBJ2-1,TRBV27
TGTGCCAGCAGTGAAGGGGGCAGCTCCTACGAGCAGTACTTC,CASSEGGSSYEQYF,.,.,TRBJ2-7,TRBV6-1
TGTGCCAGCAGTCCGGGACAGGAGAATTCACCCCTCCACTTT,CASSPGQENSPLHF,TRBD1,.,TRBJ1-6,TRBV6-5
TGTGCCAGTAGTGGATCCGGGACAGCTAACACTGAAGCTTTCTTT,CASSGSGTANTEAFF,TRBD1,.,TRBJ1-1,TRBV19
TGTGCCAGCAGTTTCGGATCCAGCTCTGGAAACACCATATATTTT,CASSFGSSSGNTIYF,.,once,TRBJ1-3,TRBV6-5
TGTGCCAGCAGTTTAGGGGTAGCGGGGGGCCAAGAGACCCAGTACTTC,CASSLGVAGGQETQYF,TRBD2,.,TRBJ2-5,TRBV28
TGTGCCAGCAGTGGGTCGGACACCTCCCAAGAGACCCAGTACTTC,CASSGSDTSQETQYF,.,.,TRBJ2-5,TRBV2
TGTGCCAGCAGCCAAGATCCCGGGCCATGGGGCGAGCAGTACTTC,CASSQDPGPWGEQYF,.,.,TRBJ2-7,TRBV14
TGTGCCAGCAGGAAGGGACAGGGCAAGAATCAGCCCCAGCATTTT,CASRKGQGKNQPQHF,TRBD1,few,TRBJ1-5,TRBV6-5
TGTGCCACCGGGACAGGGGGAGGCTACGAGCAGTACTTC,CATGTGGGYEQYF,TRBD1,.,TRBJ2-7,TRBV15
TGTGCCAGCAGTGAAGCGTGGAACTATGGCTACACCTTC,CASSEAWNYGYTF,.,.,TRBJ1-2,TRBV6-1
TGTGCCAGCAGTGACCCGGGGAATTACGAGCAGTACTTC,CASSDPGNYEQYF,.,.,TRBJ2-7,TRBV6-4
TGTGCCAGCAGTAGACTCCCCAAACCCTACGAGCAGTACTTC,CASSRLPKPYEQYF,.,.,TRBJ2-7,TRBV7-8
TGCAGCGTTGAAAGGTTGGGACAGGGGGCTAATGAGCAGTTCTTC,CSVERLGQGANEQFF,TRBD1,.,TRBJ2-1,TRBV29-1
TGTGCCAACTCGGCTAGTCAGGAATACAATGAGCAGTTCTTC,CANSASQEYNEQFF,.,.,TRBJ2-1,TRBV6-1
TGTGCCAGCAGCTACACTAGCGGGGGGCCGGAGACCCAGTACTTC,CASSYTSGGPETQYF,TRBD2,.,TRBJ2-5,TRBV11-2
TGTGCCAGCAGTTTATCCGGACAAGGCCCCTCATACGAGCAGTACTTC,CASSLSGQGPSYEQYF,.,.,TRBJ2-7,TRBV27
TGCAGCGCTAAGGGCGGGCGTACCTACGAGCAGTACTTC,CSAKGGRTYEQYF,.,.,TRBJ2-7,TRBV29-1